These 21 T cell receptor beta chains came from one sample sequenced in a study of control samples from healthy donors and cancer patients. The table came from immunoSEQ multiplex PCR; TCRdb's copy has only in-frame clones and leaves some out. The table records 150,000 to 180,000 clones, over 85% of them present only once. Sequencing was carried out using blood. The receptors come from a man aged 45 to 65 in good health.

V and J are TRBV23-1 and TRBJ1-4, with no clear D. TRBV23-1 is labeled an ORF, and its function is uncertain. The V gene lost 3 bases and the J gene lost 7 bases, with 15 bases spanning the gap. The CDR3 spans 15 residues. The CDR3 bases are TGCGCCAGCAGTCACCCTTCCTTAAAGGGTGAAAAACTGTTTTTT. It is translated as CASSHPSLKGEKLFF.

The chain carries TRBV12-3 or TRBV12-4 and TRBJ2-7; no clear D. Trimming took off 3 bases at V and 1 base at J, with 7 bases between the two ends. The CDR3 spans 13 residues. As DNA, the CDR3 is TGTGCCAGCAGTTTCGGGCATTCCTACGAGCAGTACTTC. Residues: CASSFGHSYEQYF.

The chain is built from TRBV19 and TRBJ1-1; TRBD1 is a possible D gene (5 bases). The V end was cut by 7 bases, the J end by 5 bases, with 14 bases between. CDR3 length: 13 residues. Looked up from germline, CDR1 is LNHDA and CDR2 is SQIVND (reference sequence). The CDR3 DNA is TGTGCCAGTATGACGGGGGTGAGGACTGAAGCTTTCTTT. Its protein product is CASMTGVRTEAFF.

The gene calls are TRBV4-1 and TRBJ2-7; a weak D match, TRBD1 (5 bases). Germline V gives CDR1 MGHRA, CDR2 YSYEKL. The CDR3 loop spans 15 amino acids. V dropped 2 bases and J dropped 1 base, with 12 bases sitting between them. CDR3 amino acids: CASSQQGFLSYEQYF. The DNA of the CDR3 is TGCGCCAGCAGCCAACAGGGCTTTCTGTCCTACGAGCAGTACTTC.

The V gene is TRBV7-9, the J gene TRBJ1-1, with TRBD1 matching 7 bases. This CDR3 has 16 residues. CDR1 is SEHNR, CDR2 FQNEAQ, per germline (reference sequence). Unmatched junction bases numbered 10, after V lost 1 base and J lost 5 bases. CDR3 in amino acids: CASSLGRQGLRTEAFF. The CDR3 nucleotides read TGTGCCAGCAGCTTAGGTCGACAGGGCCTGAGGACTGAAGCTTTCTTT.

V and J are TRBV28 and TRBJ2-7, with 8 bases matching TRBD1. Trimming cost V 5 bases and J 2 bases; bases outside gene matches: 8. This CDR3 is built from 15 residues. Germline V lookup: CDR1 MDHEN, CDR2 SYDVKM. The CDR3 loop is CASSTPGQGAYEQYF. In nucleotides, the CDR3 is TGTGCCAGCAGTACCCCCGGACAGGGTGCCTACGAGCAGTACTTC.

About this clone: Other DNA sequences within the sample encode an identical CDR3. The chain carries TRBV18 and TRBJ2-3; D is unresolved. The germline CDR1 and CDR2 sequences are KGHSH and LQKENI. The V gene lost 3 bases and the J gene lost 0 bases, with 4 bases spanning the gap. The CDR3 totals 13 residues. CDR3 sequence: CASSPPSTDTQYF. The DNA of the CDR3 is TGTGCCAGCTCACCCCCTAGCACAGATACGCAGTATTTT.

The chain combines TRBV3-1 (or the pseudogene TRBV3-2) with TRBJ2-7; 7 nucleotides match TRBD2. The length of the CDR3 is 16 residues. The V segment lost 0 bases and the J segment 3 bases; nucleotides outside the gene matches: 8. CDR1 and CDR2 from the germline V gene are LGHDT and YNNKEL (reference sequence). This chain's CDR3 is CASSQDGAGDLYEQYF. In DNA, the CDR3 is TGTGCCAGCAGCCAAGATGGGGCGGGAGACCTCTACGAGCAGTACTTC.

CDR3 nucleotides: TGTGCCAGCAGCCATAGCGGGAGTCGAGAGACCCAGTACTTC. Encoded protein: CASSHSGSRETQYF. The V gene is TRBV5-4, the J gene TRBJ2-5, with 9 bases fitting TRBD2. V gave up 4 bases and J gave up 4 bases; unmatched junction bases: 5. Germline CDR1 reads SGHNT; CDR2 reads YYREEE (reference sequence). The CDR3 runs to 14 residues. Complete variable domain (other parts from reference TRBV5-4 and TRBJ2-5): ETGVTQSPTHLIKTRGQQVTLRCSSQSGHNTVSWYQQALGQGPQFIFQYYREEENGRGNFPPRFSGLQFPNYSSELNVNALELDDSALYLCASSHSGSRETQYFGPGTRLLVL.

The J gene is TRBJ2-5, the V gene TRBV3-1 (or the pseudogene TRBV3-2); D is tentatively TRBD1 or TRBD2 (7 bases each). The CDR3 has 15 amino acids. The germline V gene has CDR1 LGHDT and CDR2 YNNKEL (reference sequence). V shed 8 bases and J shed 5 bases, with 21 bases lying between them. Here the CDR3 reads CASLPGGGLGETQYF. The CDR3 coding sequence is TGTGCCAGCCTACCAGGGGGGGGGCTGGGGGAGACCCAGTACTTC.

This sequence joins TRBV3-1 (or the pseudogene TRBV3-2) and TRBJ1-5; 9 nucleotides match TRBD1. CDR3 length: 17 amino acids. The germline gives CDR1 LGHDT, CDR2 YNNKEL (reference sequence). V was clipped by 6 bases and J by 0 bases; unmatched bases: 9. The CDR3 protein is CASSSGTGISSNQPQHF. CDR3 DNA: TGTGCCAGCAGTTCCGGGACAGGGATATCTAGCAATCAGCCCCAGCATTTT.

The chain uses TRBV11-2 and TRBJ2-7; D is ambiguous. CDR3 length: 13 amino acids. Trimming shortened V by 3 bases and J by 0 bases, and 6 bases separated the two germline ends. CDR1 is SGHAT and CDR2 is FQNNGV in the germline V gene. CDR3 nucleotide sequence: TGTGCCAGCAGCTTTGCACGCTCCTACGAGCAGTACTTC. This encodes CASSFARSYEQYF.

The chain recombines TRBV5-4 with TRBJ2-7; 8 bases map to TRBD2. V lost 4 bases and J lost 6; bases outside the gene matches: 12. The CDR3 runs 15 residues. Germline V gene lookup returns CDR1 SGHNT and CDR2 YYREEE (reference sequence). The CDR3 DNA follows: TGTGCCAGCAGCCCCCGGAGCGGGAGACTGAGCGAGCAGTACTTC. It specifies CASSPRSGRLSEQYF.

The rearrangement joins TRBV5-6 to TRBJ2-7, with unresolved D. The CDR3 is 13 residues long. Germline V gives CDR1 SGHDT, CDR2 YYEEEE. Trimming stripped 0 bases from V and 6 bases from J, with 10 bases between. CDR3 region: CASSLGEVREQYF. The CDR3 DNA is TGTGCCAGCAGCTTGGGAGAGGTGCGCGAGCAGTACTTC. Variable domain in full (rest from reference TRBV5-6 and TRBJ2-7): DAGVTQSPTHLIKTRGQQVTLRCSPKSGHDTVSWYQQALGQGPQFIFQYYEEEERQRGNFPDRFSGHQFPNYSSELNVNALLLGDSALYLCASSLGEVREQYFGPGTRLTVT.

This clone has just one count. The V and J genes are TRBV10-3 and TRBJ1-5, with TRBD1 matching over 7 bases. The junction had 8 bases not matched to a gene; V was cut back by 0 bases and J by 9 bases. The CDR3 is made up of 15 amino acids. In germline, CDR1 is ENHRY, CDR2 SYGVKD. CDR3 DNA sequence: TGTGCCATCAGTGAGTCGGACAGGCCCGCAGGGCCCCAGCATTTT. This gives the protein CAISESDRPAGPQHF.

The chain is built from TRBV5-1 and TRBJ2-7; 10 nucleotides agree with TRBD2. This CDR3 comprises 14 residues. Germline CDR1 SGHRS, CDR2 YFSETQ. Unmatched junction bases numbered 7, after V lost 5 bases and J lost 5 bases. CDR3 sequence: CASRGSGRTHEQYF. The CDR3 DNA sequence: TGCGCCAGCAGAGGTAGCGGGAGGACCCACGAGCAGTACTTC.

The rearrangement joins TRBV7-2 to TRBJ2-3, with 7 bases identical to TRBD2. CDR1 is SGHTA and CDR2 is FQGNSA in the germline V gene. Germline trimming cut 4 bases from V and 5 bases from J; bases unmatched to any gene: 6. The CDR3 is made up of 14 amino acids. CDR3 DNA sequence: TGTGCCAGCAGCTACGGACTAGTTCGAGATACGCAGTATTTT. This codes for CASSYGLVRDTQYF.

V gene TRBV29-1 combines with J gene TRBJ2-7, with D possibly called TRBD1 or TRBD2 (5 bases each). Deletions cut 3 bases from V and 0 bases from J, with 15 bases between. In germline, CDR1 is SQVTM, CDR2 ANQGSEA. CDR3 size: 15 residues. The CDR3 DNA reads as TGCAGCGTTGATGGGGACCCGGCATCCTCCTACGAGCAGTACTTC. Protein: CSVDGDPASSYEQYF.

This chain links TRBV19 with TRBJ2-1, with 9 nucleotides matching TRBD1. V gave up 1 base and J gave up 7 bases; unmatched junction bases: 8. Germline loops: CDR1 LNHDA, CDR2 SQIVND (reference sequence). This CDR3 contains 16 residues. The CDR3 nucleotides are TGTGCCAGTAGTATAGTTTCGGGACAGGGCCAGAATGAGCAGTTCTTC. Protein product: CASSIVSGQGQNEQFF.

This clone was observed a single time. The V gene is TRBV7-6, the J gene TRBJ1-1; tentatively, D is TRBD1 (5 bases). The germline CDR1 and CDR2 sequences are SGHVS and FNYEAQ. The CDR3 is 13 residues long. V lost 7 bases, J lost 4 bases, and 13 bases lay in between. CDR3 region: CASKRLGGTEAFF. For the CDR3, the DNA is TGTGCCAGCAAACGCCTTGGGGGCACTGAAGCTTTCTTT.

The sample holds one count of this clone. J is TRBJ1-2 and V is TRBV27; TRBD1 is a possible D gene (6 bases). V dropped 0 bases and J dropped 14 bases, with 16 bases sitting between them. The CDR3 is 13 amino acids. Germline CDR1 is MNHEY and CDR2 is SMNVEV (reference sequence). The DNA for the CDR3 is TGTGCCAGCAGTTTATCAGGAGGGGGGTCGGGGACCTTC. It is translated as CASSLSGGGSGTF.